A selection of T cell receptor beta chains follows, all from one sample in a study of lymphopenia after photon versus proton radiotherapy. Using immunoSEQ multiplex PCR, the repertoire was profiled, and TCRdb retains in-frame clones only, with some absent. Of about 20,000 clones detected, more than 85% appear once; the ten largest clones hold over 1.5%. The sample consisted of peripheral blood, taken from a patient treated with photon-based radiotherapy. The receptors here all came from a woman aged 40 to 50 with cholangiocarcinoma. The CDR3 runs from the conserved cysteine through the conserved F or W.

j_call v_call cdr3_aa
TRBJ2-3 TRBV27 CASSSFVAGLSTDTQYF
TRBJ1-5 TRBV7-2 CASNPNLGGNQPQHF
TRBJ1-5 TRBV6-1 CASSEAADRYQPQHF
TRBJ1-5 TRBV25-1 CASQGTGHQPQHF
TRBJ2-3 TRBV18 CASSPPRGGERDTQYF
TRBJ1-2 TRBV4-3 CASSQDQGGRGYTF
TRBJ1-6 TRBV2 CASGRHDPNSPLHF
TRBJ1-1 TRBV7-9 CASSISQGATEAFF
TRBJ2-5 TRBV1 CTSSQDPDRGEETQYF
TRBJ2-3 TRBV30 CAWSVGADTQYF
TRBJ2-2 TRBV30 CAWSGTGTGNTGELFF
TRBJ1-2 TRBV4-2 CASSQGDRVSLGYTF
TRBJ1-1 TRBV18 CASSTKTGGADTEAFF
TRBJ2-2 TRBV18 CASSLGHTQTTGELFF
TRBJ2-3 TRBV19 CASSIGPSGPSTDAQYF
TRBJ2-7 TRBV7-2 CASSLSIVSYEQYF
TRBJ1-1 TRBV19 CASSTLGQGMRAFF
TRBJ1-2 TRBV19 CASTTIGTGGFYGYTF
TRBJ1-2 TRBV5-6 CASSLLEGRAYGYTF
TRBJ1-1 TRBV4-2 CASSPLRVGNTEAFF
TRBJ1-3 TRBV6-1 CASSEAGQASGNTIYF
TRBJ2-5 TRBV6-5 CASSPGGGTQYF
TRBJ1-5 TRBV19 CASSIAEYNQPQHF
TRBJ1-2 TRBV5-1 CASSAYPGGRGGYTF
TRBJ1-2 TRBV5-1 CASSWAREGGYGYTF
TRBJ2-7 TRBV29-1 CSVSEGMREQYF
TRBJ2-3 TRBV10-1 CASSDPGTGPKNTDTQYF
TRBJ1-1 TRBV9 CASAIPRGLGNTEAFF
TRBJ2-1 TRBV9 CASSGRRGEDYNEQFF
TRBJ2-1 TRBV5-4 CASSLGGLAGGREQFF
TRBJ2-1 TRBV7-8 CASTPQGAGGGNEQFF
TRBJ1-1 TRBV5-1 CASSQGQLGMNTEAFF
TRBJ1-1 TRBV4-2 CASSPTGGILNTEAFF
TRBJ2-1 TRBV5-1 CASSLMGPPGEQFF
TRBJ1-6 TRBV28 CASRTPTGTGYPLHF
TRBJ1-6 TRBV25-1 CASSPPRGKETLHF
TRBJ1-1 TRBV6-5 CASSRQDRGPTEAFF
TRBJ2-7 TRBV6-1 CASTDRRTGEQYF
TRBJ2-3 TRBV2 CASTGPGGADTQYF
TRBJ2-5 TRBV19 CASSIGAGQGRETQYF
TRBJ2-2 TRBV27 CASRRQGYTGELFF
TRBJ1-3 TRBV7-6 CASSPRADTIYF
TRBJ2-7 TRBV7-3 CASSLSGGAGGSYEQYF
TRBJ1-1 TRBV6-5 CASSYSSRGPGTEAFF
TRBJ1-4 TRBV5-1 CASSFGGLGEKLFF
TRBJ2-2 TRBV6-5 CASAWGQNTGELFF
TRBJ1-2 TRBV30 CAWSLPGGAYYGYTF
TRBJ2-7 TRBV7-8 CASSLMGREQYF
TRBJ2-1 TRBV10-3 CAATSGRARVNEQFF